The next 8 T cell receptor beta chains were all read from a single sample in a study of chemoradiotherapy in HPV16-positive cancers. Some clones are missing from TCRdb's copy, which holds only in-frame ones; the method was immunoSEQ multiplex PCR. The sample lists fewer than 70,000 clones, 90% seen once, with around 3.3% in the top ten. Sample: blood, taken from a patient who underwent chemoradiotherapy. All receptors derive from a human donor with HPV-associated anogenital cancer.

This chain links TRBV19 with TRBJ1-5; D gene ambiguous. Germline assignment: CDR1 LNHDA and CDR2 SQIVND (reference sequence). Trimming removed 5 bases at V and 3 bases at J, with 11 bases between. The CDR3 covers 14 residues. Here the CDR3 reads CASSPPPDNQPQHF. In nucleotides, the CDR3 is TGTGCCAGTAGTCCCCCACCCGACAATCAGCCCCAGCATTTT.

The chain is built from TRBV12-2 and TRBJ2-7. TRBV12-2 is annotated as a pseudogene. The CDR3 spans 14 residues. CDR3 in DNA: TGTGCAAGTCGCTTCGATAGGCCGGTCCTCGAGCAGTACTTC. Residues: CASRFDRPVLEQYF.

This chain connects TRBV6-5 to TRBJ1-2, with 9 bases that match TRBD1. V lost 7 bases to trimming and J lost 9 bases; unmatched junction nucleotides: 6. The CDR3 runs 12 residues. CDR1 MNHEY and CDR2 SVGAGI come from the germline V gene. DNA for the CDR3: TGTGCCAGCACCTGGACAGGGGAGAGCTACACCTTC. Its translation is CASTWTGESYTF.

This chain joins TRBV6-5 and TRBJ1-1; D uncertain. The V gene's germline CDR1 is MNHEY and CDR2 SVGAGI. V dropped 6 bases and J dropped 1 base, with 12 bases sitting between them. This CDR3 spans 14 amino acids. CDR3 region: CASRANNRNTEAFF. The CDR3 nucleotides are TGTGCCAGCAGAGCAAACAACAGGAACACTGAAGCTTTCTTT.

A word on this clone: Mismatch with germline at one junction end may stem from a read error. The DNA of the CDR3 is TGTGCCGGCAGCCAGACTAGCGGGGGCTACAATGAGCAGTTCTTC. Its protein is CAGSQTSGGYNEQFF. The chain recombines TRBV9 with TRBJ2-1; 12 nucleotides match TRBD2. Looked up from germline, CDR1 is SGDLS and CDR2 is YYNGEE. CDR3 length equals 15 residues.

This clone was found a few times. The chain joins TRBV4-1 to TRBJ2-7; TRBD1 matches at 9 bases. Looked up from germline, CDR1 is MGHRA and CDR2 is YSYEKL. The V gene end was trimmed by 4 bases and the J gene end by 4 bases; junction bases not matched to a gene: 8. The CDR3 runs to 15 residues. For the CDR3, the DNA is TGCGCCAGCAGCCGAGGGTGGGGACAGGGTTACGAGCAGTACTTC. Its protein is CASSRGWGQGYEQYF.

The chain couples TRBV6-5 to TRBJ2-2, with 11 bases matching TRBD1. CDR3 length equals 16 residues. CDR1 and CDR2 (germline): MNHEY, SVGAGI. J gave up 3 bases and V 4 bases, and 4 bases lay outside the gene matches. This CDR3 is CASSWTGGLHTGELFF. The CDR3 bases are TGTGCCAGCAGTTGGACAGGGGGCTTGCACACCGGGGAGCTGTTTTTT.

V is TRBV30 and J is TRBJ2-2; unclear D gene. There are 11 residues in the CDR3. V was cut by 2 bases and J by 8 bases, with 6 bases left in between. CDR1 and CDR2 (germline): GTSNPN, SVGIG (reference sequence). The CDR3 here is CAWSRSGELFF. CDR3 in DNA: TGTGCCTGGAGTCGTTCAGGGGAGCTGTTTTTT.